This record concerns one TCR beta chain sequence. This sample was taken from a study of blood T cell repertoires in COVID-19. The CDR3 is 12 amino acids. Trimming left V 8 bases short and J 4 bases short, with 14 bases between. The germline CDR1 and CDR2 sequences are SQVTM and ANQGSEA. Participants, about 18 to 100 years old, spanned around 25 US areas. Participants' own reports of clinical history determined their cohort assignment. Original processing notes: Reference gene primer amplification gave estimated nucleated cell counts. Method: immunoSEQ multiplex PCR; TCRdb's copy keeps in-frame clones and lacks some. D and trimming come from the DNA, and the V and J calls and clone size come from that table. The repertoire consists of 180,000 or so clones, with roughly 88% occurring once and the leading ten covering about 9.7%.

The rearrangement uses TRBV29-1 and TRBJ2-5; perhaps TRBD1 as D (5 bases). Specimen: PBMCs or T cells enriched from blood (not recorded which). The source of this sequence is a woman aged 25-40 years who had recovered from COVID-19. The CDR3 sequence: CSTAFRGETQYF. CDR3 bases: TGCAGCACGGCTTTTAGGGGAGAGACCCAGTACTTC.